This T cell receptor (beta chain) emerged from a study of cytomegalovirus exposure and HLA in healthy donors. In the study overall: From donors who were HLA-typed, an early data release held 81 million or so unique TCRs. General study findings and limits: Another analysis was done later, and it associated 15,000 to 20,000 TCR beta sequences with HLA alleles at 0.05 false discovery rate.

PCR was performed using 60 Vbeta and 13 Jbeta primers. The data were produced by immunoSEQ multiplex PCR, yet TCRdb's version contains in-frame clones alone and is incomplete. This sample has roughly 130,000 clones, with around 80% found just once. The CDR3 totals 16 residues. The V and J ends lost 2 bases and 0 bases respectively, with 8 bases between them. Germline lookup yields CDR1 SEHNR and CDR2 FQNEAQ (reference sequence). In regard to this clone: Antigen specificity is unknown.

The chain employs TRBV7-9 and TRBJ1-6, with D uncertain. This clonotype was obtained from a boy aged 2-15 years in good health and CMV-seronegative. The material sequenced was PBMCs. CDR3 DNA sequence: TGTGCCAGCAGCTTAACAGTGAGCTCCTATAATTCACCCCTCCACTTT. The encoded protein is CASSLTVSSYNSPLHF.